The rows below give T cell receptor beta chains drawn from one sample of a study of CD8 T cells in ankylosing spondylitis. TCRdb re-derived calls from the 5' RACE reads in MiXCR, one entry per CDR3 protein. The sample has around 430,000 distinct CDR3 sequences; roughly 17% are singletons. Material for sequencing was blood, either unsorted or a sorted T cell fraction (not recorded which). Receptors were obtained from a male donor with ankylosing spondylitis. Each CDR3 is given with its conserved first and last residue. Fields, in order: J gene, V gene, clone size, D gene, CDR3 length, CDR3 DNA, CDR3 protein. A D gene is named only where the DNA matches it firmly. A clone size is listed for some rows: how often the clone was seen (once, few, many), or a class if it is expanded.

TRBJ2-2	TRBV3-1	.	TRBD2	18	TGTGCCAGCAGCCAAGACTTTGGTAGCGGGAGGAACACCGGGGAGCTGTTTTTT	CASSQDFGSGRNTGELFF
TRBJ1-6	TRBV18	few	TRBD1	16	TGTGCCAGCTCACCGGACAGAGACAGGGGGGTTTCACCCCTCCACTTT	CASSPDRDRGVSPLHF
TRBJ2-5	TRBV15	few	.	16	TGTGCCACCAGCAGAGATACCGGGGGTGTAGGCGAGACCCAGTACTTC	CATSRDTGGVGETQYF
TRBJ1-2	TRBV30	.	.	14	TGTGCCTGGAGCGGTGGGTGGGGGGCGCGTGGCTACACCTTC	CAWSGGWGARGYTF
TRBJ2-2	TRBV5-5	.	TRBD2	17	TGTGCCAGCAGCTTGGCCGCGGCTAGCGGGAGGGCCGGGGAGCTGTTTTTT	CASSLAAASGRAGELFF
TRBJ1-2	TRBV19	.	TRBD1	14	TGTGCCAGTAACCCTAATACAGGGGCGCGTGGCTACACCTTC	CASNPNTGARGYTF
TRBJ2-4	TRBV12-3/TRBV12-4	many	.	14	TGTGCCAGCAGATCCCAGCTAGCCAAAAACATTCAGTACTTC	CASRSQLAKNIQYF
TRBJ1-2	TRBV6-1	.	.	13	TGTGCCAGCAGCCGCAAGGGGGTCTATGGCTACACCTTC	CASSRKGVYGYTF
TRBJ2-5	TRBV20-1	.	TRBD2	16	TGCAGTGCCACAGGACTAGCGGGTCGTGCCCAAGAGACCCAGTACTTC	CSATGLAGRAQETQYF
TRBJ2-7	TRBV30	.	TRBD1	13	TGTGCCTGGAGTCTGGACAGGGTAAACGAGCAGTACTTC	CAWSLDRVNEQYF
TRBJ2-2	TRBV3-1	.	.	12	TGTGCCAGCAGCCAAGATCCGGGGGAGCTGTTTTTT	CASSQDPGELFF
TRBJ1-1	TRBV12-3/TRBV12-4	many	.	13	TGTGCCAGCGCCTTTCAGGGGAAGACTGAAGCTTTCTTT	CASAFQGKTEAFF
TRBJ2-5	TRBV2	few	.	12	TGTGCCAGCACGCCAGCTGCAGAGACCCAGTACTTC	CASTPAAETQYF
TRBJ2-1	TRBV9	.	.	13	TGTGCCAGCAGCGTCCCGGGTGGGAATGAGCAGTTCTTC	CASSVPGGNEQFF
TRBJ2-7	TRBV30	.	.	12	TGTGCCTGGCAGGCGGCGCGGAACGAGCAGTACTTC	CAWQAARNEQYF
TRBJ2-1	TRBV5-1	many	TRBD1	15	TGTGCCAGCAGTTCAGGACAGGGGGCCTACAATGAGCAGTTCTTC	CASSSGQGAYNEQFF
TRBJ2-2	TRBV20-1	few	.	15	TGCAGTGCTAGAGATCGGGCTAGCGACCCCGGGGAGCTGTTTTTT	CSARDRASDPGELFF
TRBJ1-5	TRBV5-1	.	.	16	TGCGCCAGCAGCCCCGAGCCTTTACGGGGCAATCAGCCCCAGCATTTT	CASSPEPLRGNQPQHF
TRBJ2-3	TRBV12-3/TRBV12-4	.	TRBD2	13	TGTGCCAGCCGGACTAGTAAAAGGGATACGCAGTATTTT	CASRTSKRDTQYF
TRBJ1-2	TRBV28	.	.	13	TGTGCCAGCAGTTCGGGACTGTTCTATGGCTACACCTTC	CASSSGLFYGYTF